Sequencing of this T cell receptor beta chain was carried out in a study of cytomegalovirus exposure and HLA in healthy donors. Points on this clone: Its specificity is unknown.

Study observations and caveats: Reports state that TCR beta sequences accurately predicted most subjects' HLA-A and HLA-B alleles.

V was clipped by 3 bases and J by 1 base, with 10 bases between them. This CDR3 has 15 residues. The V gene's germline CDR1 is MNHEY and CDR2 SVGAGI. Primers for the PCR totalled 60 Vbeta and 13 Jbeta. Profiling relied on immunoSEQ multiplex PCR, and the TCRdb table lists in-frame clones only, not all of them. The sample includes 120,000 or so clones, roughly four fifths of them seen just once. This chain links TRBV6-5 with TRBJ2-1; D is perhaps TRBD1 (6 bases). The clonotype was recovered from a man between 18 and 29 years old in good health and CMV-seronegative. The sequencing sample was made of PBMCs. Written as DNA, the CDR3 is TGTGCCAGCAGTTATGGGGGCTTATCCTACAATGAGCAGTTCTTC. Amino acid sequence: CASSYGGLSYNEQFF.